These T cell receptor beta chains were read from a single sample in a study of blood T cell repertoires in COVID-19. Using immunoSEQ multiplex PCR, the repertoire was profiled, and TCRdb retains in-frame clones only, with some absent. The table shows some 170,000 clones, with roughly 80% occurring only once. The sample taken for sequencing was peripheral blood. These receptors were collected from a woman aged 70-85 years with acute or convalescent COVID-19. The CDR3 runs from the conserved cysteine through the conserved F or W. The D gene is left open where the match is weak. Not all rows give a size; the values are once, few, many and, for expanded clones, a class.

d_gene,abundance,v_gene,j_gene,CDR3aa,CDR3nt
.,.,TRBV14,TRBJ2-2,CASSQVWGRTGELFF,TGTGCCAGCAGCCAAGTGTGGGGGCGGACCGGGGAGCTGTTTTTT
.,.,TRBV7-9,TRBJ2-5,CASSLGRGTQETQYF,TGTGCCAGCAGCTTAGGCCGGGGGACCCAAGAGACCCAGTACTTC
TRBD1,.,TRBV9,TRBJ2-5,CASSIRGQETQYF,TGTGCCAGCAGTATAAGGGGGCAGGAGACCCAGTACTTC
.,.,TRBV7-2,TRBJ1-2,CASSLDATRHLYGYTF,TGTGCCAGCAGCTTAGACGCCACAAGACACCTCTATGGCTACACCTTC
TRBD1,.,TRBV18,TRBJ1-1,CASSPTTIGQGFTEAFF,TGTGCCAGCTCACCGACCACAATCGGACAGGGGTTCACTGAAGCTTTCTTT
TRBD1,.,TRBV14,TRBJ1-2,CASSRDRPGVLREF,TGTGCCAGCAGCCGGGACAGGCCGGGCGTCCTAAGGGAATTC
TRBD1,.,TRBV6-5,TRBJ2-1,CASSLGDSIDNEQFF,TGTGCCAGCAGCCTCGGGGACAGCATAGACAATGAGCAGTTCTTC
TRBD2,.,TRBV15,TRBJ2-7,CATSPQLAGGSYEQYF,TGTGCCACCAGCCCTCAACTAGCGGGGGGCTCCTACGAGCAGTACTTC
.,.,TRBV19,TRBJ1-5,CASRVTGTNQPQHF,TGTGCCAGTAGGGTCACAGGGACCAATCAGCCCCAGCATTTT
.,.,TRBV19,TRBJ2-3,CASSIVRFTDTQYF,TGTGCCAGTAGTATAGTCCGGTTCACAGATACGCAGTATTTT
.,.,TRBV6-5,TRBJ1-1,CASTKGMNTEAFF,TGTGCCAGCACCAAGGGGATGAACACTGAAGCTTTCTTT
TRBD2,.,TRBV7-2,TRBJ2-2,CASSLTSGGIQNTGELFF,TGTGCCAGCAGCTTGACTAGCGGGGGCATCCAGAACACCGGGGAGCTGTTTTTT
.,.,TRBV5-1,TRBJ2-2,CASTKPSKPGELFF,TGCGCCAGTACGAAACCAAGCAAGCCCGGGGAGCTGTTTTTT
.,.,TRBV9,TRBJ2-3,CASSGRLTTDTQYF,TGTGCCAGCAGCGGAAGACTCACCACAGATACGCAGTATTTT
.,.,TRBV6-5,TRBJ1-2,CASSTTVNYGYTF,TGTGCCAGCAGTACGACAGTCAACTATGGCTACACCTTC
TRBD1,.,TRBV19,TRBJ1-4,CASSLLDGTANEKLFF,TGTGCCAGTAGCCTCTTAGATGGGACAGCTAATGAAAAACTGTTTTTT
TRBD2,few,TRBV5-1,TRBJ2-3,CASSTRLAGSSTDTQYF,TGCGCCAGCAGCACAAGACTAGCGGGGTCCTCCACAGATACGCAGTATTTT
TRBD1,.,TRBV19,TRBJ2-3,CASSIDRGRTDTQYF,TGTGCCAGTAGTATAGACAGGGGGAGAACAGATACGCAGTATTTT
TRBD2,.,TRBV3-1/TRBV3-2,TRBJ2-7,CASSSWTSGKREQYF,TGTGCCAGCAGTTCCTGGACTAGCGGGAAAAGGGAGCAGTACTTC
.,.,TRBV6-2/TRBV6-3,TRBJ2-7,CASSYTPDRSSYEQYF,TGTGCCAGCAGTTACACACCCGACCGGAGCTCCTACGAGCAGTACTTC
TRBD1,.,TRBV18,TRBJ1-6,CASSPVPGQGSYNSPLHF,TGTGCCAGCTCACCGGTCCCGGGACAGGGGTCCTATAATTCACCCCTCCACTTT
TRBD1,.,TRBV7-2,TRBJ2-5,CASSLVRTGGGETQYF,TGTGCCAGCAGCTTAGTTCGGACAGGGGGCGGCGAGACCCAGTACTTC
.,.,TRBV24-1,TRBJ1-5,CATSAQRGDSNQPQHF,TGTGCCACCAGTGCCCAACGGGGGGATAGCAATCAGCCCCAGCATTTT
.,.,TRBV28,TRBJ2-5,CASSLAEETQYF,TGTGCCAGCAGTCTAGCCGAAGAGACCCAGTACTTC
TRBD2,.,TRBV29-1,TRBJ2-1,CSTGTSDNEQFF,TGCAGCACCGGGACTAGCGACAATGAGCAGTTCTTC
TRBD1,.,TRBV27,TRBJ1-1,CASSLSGTGATEAFF,TGTGCCAGCAGTTTGTCCGGGACAGGGGCCACTGAAGCTTTCTTT
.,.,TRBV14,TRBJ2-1,CASSQDRRGGRFFNNEQFF,TGTGCCAGCAGCCAAGATCGGAGGGGGGGGCGGTTTTTCAACAATGAGCAGTTCTTC
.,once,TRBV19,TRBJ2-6,CASSPLQGSPGANVLTF,TGTGCCAGTAGTCCGTTACAGGGTTCCCCTGGGGCCAACGTCCTGACTTTC
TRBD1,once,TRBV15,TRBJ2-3,CATSEDRETTQYF,TGTGCCACCAGCGAGGACAGGGAAACTACGCAGTATTTT
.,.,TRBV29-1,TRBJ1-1,CSVEELRRTNFGGTEAFF,TGCAGCGTTGAGGAGTTGAGACGTACTAACTTCGGTGGCACTGAAGCTTTCTTT
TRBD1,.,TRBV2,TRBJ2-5,CASSSRQGKETQYF,TGTGCCAGCAGCTCCCGACAGGGGAAGGAGACCCAGTACTTC
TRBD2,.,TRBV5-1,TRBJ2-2,CASSLEPFLAGGGGTGELFF,TGCGCCAGCAGCTTGGAGCCCTTCCTAGCGGGGGGCGGGGGCACCGGGGAGCTGTTTTTT
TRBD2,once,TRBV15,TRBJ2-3,CATSRGTSGSTDTQYF,TGTGCCACCAGCAGAGGAACTAGCGGAAGCACAGATACGCAGTATTTT
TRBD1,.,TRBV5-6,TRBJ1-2,CASSLGPQGARGYTF,TGTGCCAGCAGCTTGGGCCCCCAGGGGGCGAGGGGCTACACCTTC
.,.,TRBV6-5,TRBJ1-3,CASSLRQISGNTIYF,TGTGCCAGCAGTCTCAGACAAATCTCTGGAAACACCATATATTTT
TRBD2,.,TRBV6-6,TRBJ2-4,CASSLTGLAGGSLAKNIQYF,TGTGCCAGCAGCCTAACGGGACTAGCGGGGGGGAGTCTAGCCAAAAACATTCAGTACTTC
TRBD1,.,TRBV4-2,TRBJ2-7,CASSITGQGASLPYEQYF,TGTGCCAGCAGCATAACGGGACAGGGGGCATCATTGCCCTACGAGCAGTACTTC
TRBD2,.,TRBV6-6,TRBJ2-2,CASNLPGGNNTGELFF,TGTGCCAGCAACCTCCCCGGGGGGAACAACACCGGGGAGCTGTTTTTT
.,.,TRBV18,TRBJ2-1,CASVQRPDEQFF,TGTGCCAGCGTCCAGAGGCCCGATGAGCAGTTCTTC
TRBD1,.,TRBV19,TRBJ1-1,CASSDRQGADTEAFF,TGTGCCAGTAGTGATCGACAGGGGGCGGACACTGAAGCTTTCTTT
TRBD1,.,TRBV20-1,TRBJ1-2,CSASNQGANGYTF,TGCAGTGCTAGTAACCAGGGGGCGAACGGCTACACCTTC
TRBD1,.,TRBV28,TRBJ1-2,CASSLFGTGEVGGYTF,TGTGCCAGCAGTTTATTTGGGACAGGGGAAGTCGGTGGCTACACCTTC
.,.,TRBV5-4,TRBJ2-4,CASSSSGNLAKNIQYF,TGTGCCAGCAGCTCCTCGGGTAACCTAGCCAAAAACATTCAGTACTTC
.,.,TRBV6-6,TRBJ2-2,CASSYQQVGTGELFF,TGTGCCAGCAGTTACCAGCAGGTTGGGACCGGGGAGCTGTTTTTT
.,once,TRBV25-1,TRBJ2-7,CASSEETGPYEQYF,TGTGCCAGCAGTGAGGAGACAGGTCCCTACGAGCAGTACTTC
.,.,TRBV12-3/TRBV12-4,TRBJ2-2,CASSPDTGELFF,TGTGCCAGCAGTCCGGACACCGGGGAGCTGTTTTTT
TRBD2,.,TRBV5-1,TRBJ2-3,CASSLGLARTDTQYF,TGCGCCAGCAGCTTGGGACTAGCGCGCACAGATACGCAGTATTTT
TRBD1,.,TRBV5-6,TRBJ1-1,CASTPGGRNTEAFF,TGTGCCAGCACCCCAGGGGGCCGGAACACTGAAGCTTTCTTT
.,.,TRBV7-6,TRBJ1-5,CASSSSPGEGNQPQHF,TGTGCCAGCAGCTCATCCCCGGGGGAGGGCAATCAGCCCCAGCATTTT
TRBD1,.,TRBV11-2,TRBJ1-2,CASSPIGGGPPGQVYGYTF,TGTGCCAGCAGCCCTATAGGTGGTGGTCCCCCCGGACAGGTCTATGGCTACACCTTC
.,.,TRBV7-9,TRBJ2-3,CASSPGGPADTQYF,TGTGCCAGCAGCCCCGGGGGTCCCGCAGATACGCAGTATTTT
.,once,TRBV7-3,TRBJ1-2,CASSLSPQTGYTF,TGTGCCAGCAGCTTAAGCCCACAGACAGGCTACACCTTC